The 5 T cell receptor beta chains given below trace back to one sample, sequenced in a study of blood T cell repertoires in COVID-19. Sequencing was performed with immunoSEQ multiplex PCR; in TCRdb, only in-frame clones are kept and a portion is missing. This table holds about 390,000 clones, around 87% found once. The sample was peripheral blood. Source of these receptors: an older woman with COVID-19, enrolled during active disease.

The J gene is TRBJ2-1, the V gene TRBV7-9; TRBD2 aligns across 8 bases. Germline trimming cut 3 bases from V and 3 bases from J; bases unmatched to any gene: 4. Germline CDR1 and CDR2: SEHNR and FQNEAQ (reference sequence). The CDR3 runs 15 residues. The CDR3 region has the DNA TGTGCCAGCAGCTTTCGGGGGGGCCTCTACAATGAGCAGTTCTTC. This encodes CASSFRGGLYNEQFF. The full variable domain, in which reference TRBV7-9 and TRBJ2-1 provide the parts outside the CDR3, is DTGVSQNPRHKITKRGQNVTFRCDPISEHNRLYWYRQTLGQGPEFLTYFQNEAQLEKSRLLSDRFSAERPKGSFSTLEIQRTEQGDSAMYLCASSFRGGLYNEQFFGPGTRLTVL.

V and J are TRBV2 and TRBJ1-6, with TRBD1 as a possible D gene (6 bases). Deletions cut 6 bases from V and 9 bases from J, with 15 bases between. Germline CDR1 and CDR2: SNHLY and FYNNEI. The CDR3 totals 14 residues. The CDR3 loop is CASRGGNGRSPLHF. The CDR3 DNA is TGTGCCAGCAGAGGGGGTAACGGGCGTTCACCCCTCCACTTT.

V usage is TRBV6-6 and J usage is TRBJ1-1, with D hard to call. Trimming shortened V by 11 bases and J by 1 base, and 14 bases separated the two germline ends. CDR1 and CDR2 from the germline V gene are MNHNY and SVGAGI (reference sequence). The CDR3 runs to 13 residues. Written as DNA, the CDR3 is TGTGCCCTAAGCGGCACTGAGAACACTGAAGCTTTCTTT. Its protein product is CALSGTENTEAFF.

The gene calls are TRBV9 and TRBJ1-4; 8 bases match TRBD1. This CDR3 has 14 residues. With 4 bases clipped from V and 7 bases from J, the junction kept 6 bases outside the gene matches. The germline V gene encodes CDR1 SGDLS and CDR2 YYNGEE. The DNA for the CDR3 is TGTGCCAGCAGCCCCGGGACAGGAGGTGAAAAACTGTTTTTT. Protein: CASSPGTGGEKLFF.

This chain uses TRBV7-3 with TRBJ2-1; D is unresolved. Germline V gene lookup returns CDR1 SGHTA and CDR2 FQGTGA. V was pared by 0 bases and J by 8 bases, with 14 bases between. This CDR3 has 15 amino acids. This CDR3 is CASSLTNSAPHEQFF. CDR3 DNA sequence: TGTGCCAGCAGCTTAACGAACTCCGCCCCGCATGAGCAGTTCTTC.